A selection of T cell receptor beta chains follows, all from one sample in a study of T cell repertoires in cytomegalovirus infection. TCRdb analysed the reads with MiXCR anew, one entry per CDR3 protein. The sample consists of nearly 450,000 distinct CDR3 sequences, 31% of them appearing once. The sequencing input was PBMCs. The receptors were gathered from a human donor in good health (CMV status not recorded). Some clones in this sample may be carry-over from other donors' samples. Each CDR3 is given with its conserved first and last residue. D genes are given only for firm matches. Size is omitted from some rows. Given values are once, few, many or a class for expanded clones.

D gene	clone size	V gene	J gene	CDR3 protein	CDR3 DNA
TRBD2	few	TRBV15	TRBJ2-1	CATGRGGLNEQFF	TGTGCCACCGGGCGGGGGGGCCTCAATGAGCAGTTCTTC
TRBD1	many	TRBV28	TRBJ1-6	CASSSWRTGGNSPLHF	TGTGCCAGCAGTTCCTGGCGGACAGGTGGAAATTCACCCCTCCACTTT
TRBD1	NA	TRBV6-1	TRBJ1-4	CASSPGQNEKLFF	TGTGCCAGCAGCCCGGGACAGAATGAAAAACTGTTTTTT
NA	NA	TRBV14	TRBJ2-3	CASSQELTGTDTQYF	TGTGCCAGCAGCCAAGAGCTGACGGGCACAGATACGCAGTATTTT
NA	NA	TRBV6-1	TRBJ2-7	CASSPVGGGHYEQYF	TGTGCCAGCAGCCCCGTCGGTGGGGGACACTACGAGCAGTACTTC
TRBD1	NA	TRBV6-2/TRBV6-3	TRBJ2-3	CASSNPAGTGGNATDTQYF	TGTGCCAGCAGTAACCCGGCCGGGACAGGGGGCAATGCCACAGATACGCAGTATTTT
NA	few	TRBV28	TRBJ1-5	CASKSGGNSNQPQHF	TGTGCCAGCAAAAGCGGGGGGAATAGCAATCAGCCCCAGCATTTT
TRBD2	many	TRBV2	TRBJ2-5	CASSENRAGGQETQYF	TGTGCCAGCAGTGAAAATCGTGCGGGGGGGCAAGAGACCCAGTACTTC
NA	few	TRBV12-3/TRBV12-4	TRBJ2-7	CASSLTYSGNHEQYF	TGTGCCAGCAGTTTAACATATAGTGGTAACCACGAGCAGTACTTC
TRBD2	few	TRBV7-8	TRBJ2-1	CASSTGWGGNEQFF	TGTGCCAGCAGCACCGGGTGGGGAGGGAATGAGCAGTTCTTC
NA	NA	TRBV6-2/TRBV6-3	TRBJ2-1	CASKDPHNEQFF	TGTGCCAGCAAGGACCCGCACAATGAGCAGTTCTTC
NA	NA	TRBV6-2/TRBV6-3	TRBJ1-3	CASSTGTNGNTIYF	TGTGCCAGCAGTACCGGGACAAACGGAAACACCATATATTTT
TRBD2	many	TRBV7-8	TRBJ2-3	CASSVTSGNTDTQYF	TGTGCCAGCAGTGTTACTAGCGGGAACACAGATACGCAGTATTTT
TRBD1	NA	TRBV27	TRBJ1-5	CASSKGQSNQPQHF	TGTGCCAGCAGCAAGGGACAGAGCAATCAGCCCCAGCATTTT
TRBD1	NA	TRBV29-1	TRBJ2-5	CSVAPLTGVSETQYF	TGCAGCGTCGCCCCCTTGACAGGGGTTAGCGAGACCCAGTACTTC
TRBD1	NA	TRBV20-1	TRBJ1-1	CSASLTGAAATAFF	TGCAGTGCTAGCCTCACAGGGGCCGCAGCGACAGCTTTCTTT
NA	NA	TRBV6-2/TRBV6-3	TRBJ2-3	CASRETGLRTDTQYF	TGTGCCAGCAGGGAAACCGGACTGAGGACAGATACGCAGTATTTT